This section outlines one T cell receptor (beta chain) sequence together with its context. The data derive from a study of CD8+ T cells in alopecia areata. Treatment reported: oral pan-JAK inhibitor, 5-10 mg twice daily. Trimming removed 8 bases at V and 5 bases at J, with 22 bases between. Germline V gene lookup returns CDR1 MNHEY and CDR2 SMNVEV (reference sequence). The CDR3 has 15 amino acids. In each case, RNA was isolated and then reverse transcribed into cDNA as the sequencing template. Repertoires were generated with immunoSEQ multiplex PCR, while TCRdb's copy carries only in-frame clones and drops some. The sample shows over 85,000 clones, around 55% of them seen only once.

The specimen was CD8+ T cells sorted from blood, collected at week 4, from a patient treated with tofacitinib. This chain joins TRBV27 and TRBJ2-7, with D tentatively TRBD2 (6 bases). The TCR sequence derives from a human donor with alopecia areata. This CDR3 is CASSLLGGHHNEQYF. The CDR3 DNA reads TGTGCCAGCTCCCTTTTAGGAGGGCATCACAACGAGCAGTACTTC.